The entry that follows covers one TCR beta chain sequence. Its matching antigen is unknown. Once obtained from cultured CD4+ T cells, the DNA was sequenced using the Oncomine TCR Beta short-read assay. Each CDR3 protein gets one entry after TCRdb re-called the PCR reads with MiXCR. The profile shows over 10,000 distinct CDR3 sequences, 27% of them singletons. The germline V and J ends were trimmed by 5 bases and 2 bases, with 10 bases remaining between them. The CDR3 is made up of 13 amino acids. Per the germline V gene, CDR1 is MDHEN and CDR2 is SYDVKM. Treatment specified: roughly nine-day PBMC culture with coronavirus spike peptide pools or control peptides (ViraFEST assay). The culture of some 2.1 million PBMCs per well included approximately 10 IU/ml IL-2 and approximately 10 ug/ml peptide pools. From the approximately ten-day cultures, CD4+ T cells were isolated by negative selection. These data belong to a study of vaccination and CD4 T cells after COVID-19. Findings and limits, study-wide: Spike mono-reactivity marked 304 of 307 vaccine-specific clones in convalescent patients.

V and J are TRBV28 and TRBJ2-7, with a possible D match to TRBD1 (6 bases). The sample consisted of CD4+ T cells from blood, cultured in vitro, taken before SARS-CoV-2 vaccination. The receptor was isolated from a human donor who received a COVID-19 vaccine. The CDR3 coding sequence is TGTGCCAGCAGTCGACAGGTTCCCTACGAGCAGTACTTC. Protein sequence: CASSRQVPYEQYF.